This T cell receptor (beta chain) was profiled in a study of T cell clones after liver transplantation. Measured with immunoSEQ multiplex PCR; TCRdb has only the in-frame clones, and not every one. The table has some 15,000 clones, about four fifths seen once. The CDR3 covers 15 residues. The V and J ends lost 3 bases and 3 bases, in that order; junction bases with no gene match: 6. Germline CDR1 and CDR2: LGHNA and YSLEER. Sequenced here: CD8+ T cells from blood, sampled roughly 50 months after liver transplant. The V call is TRBV4-3, the J call TRBJ2-7, with 9 bases aligning to TRBD1. The clonotype originates from a human patient who received a liver transplant. The graft donor may have contributed some T cells. The CDR3 reads CASSHSPTGGYEQYF. CDR3 nucleotide sequence: TGCGCCAGCAGCCATTCCCCGACAGGGGGCTACGAGCAGTACTTC.